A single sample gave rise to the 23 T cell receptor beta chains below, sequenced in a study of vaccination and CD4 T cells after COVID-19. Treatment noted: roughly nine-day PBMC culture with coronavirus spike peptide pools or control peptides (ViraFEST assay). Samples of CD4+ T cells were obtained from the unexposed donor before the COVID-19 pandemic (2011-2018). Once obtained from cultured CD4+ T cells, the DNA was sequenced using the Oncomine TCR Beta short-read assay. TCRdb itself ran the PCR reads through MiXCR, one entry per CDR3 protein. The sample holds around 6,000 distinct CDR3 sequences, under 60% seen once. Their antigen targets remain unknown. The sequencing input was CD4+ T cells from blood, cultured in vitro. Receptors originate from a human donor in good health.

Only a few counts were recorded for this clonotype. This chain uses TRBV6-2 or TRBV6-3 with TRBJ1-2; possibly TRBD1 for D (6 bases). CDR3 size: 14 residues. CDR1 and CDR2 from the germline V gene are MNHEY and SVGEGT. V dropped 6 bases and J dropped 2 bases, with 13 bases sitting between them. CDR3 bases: TGTGCCAGCAGGTGGACAGATATAAACTATGGCTACACCTTC. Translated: CASRWTDINYGYTF.

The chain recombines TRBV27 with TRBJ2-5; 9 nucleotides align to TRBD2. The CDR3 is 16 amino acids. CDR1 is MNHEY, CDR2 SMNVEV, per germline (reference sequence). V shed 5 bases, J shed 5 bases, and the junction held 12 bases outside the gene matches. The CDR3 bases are TGTGCCAGCAGTACCCGTGCGCGGGGGGGCGGTGAGACCCAGTACTTC. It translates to CASSTRARGGGETQYF.

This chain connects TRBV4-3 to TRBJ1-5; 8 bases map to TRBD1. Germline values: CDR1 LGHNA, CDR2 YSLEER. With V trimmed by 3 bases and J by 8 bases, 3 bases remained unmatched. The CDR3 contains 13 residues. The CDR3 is CASSQTGDEPQHF. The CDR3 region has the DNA TGCGCCAGCAGCCAGACAGGGGACGAGCCCCAGCATTTT.

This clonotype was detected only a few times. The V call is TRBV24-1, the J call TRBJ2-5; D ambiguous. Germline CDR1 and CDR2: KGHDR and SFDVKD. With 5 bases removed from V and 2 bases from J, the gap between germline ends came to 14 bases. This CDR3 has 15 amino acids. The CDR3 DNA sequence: TGTGCCACCAGTGCTCGCCCCCCGCTTCAAGAGACCCAGTACTTC. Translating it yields CATSARPPLQETQYF.

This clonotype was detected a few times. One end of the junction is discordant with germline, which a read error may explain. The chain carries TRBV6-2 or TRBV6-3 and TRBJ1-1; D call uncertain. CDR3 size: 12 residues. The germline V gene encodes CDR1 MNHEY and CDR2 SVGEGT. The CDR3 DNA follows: TGTGCCAGCAGTCCCCCAAGGCGTCATAGGATCTTT. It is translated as CASSPPRRHRIF.

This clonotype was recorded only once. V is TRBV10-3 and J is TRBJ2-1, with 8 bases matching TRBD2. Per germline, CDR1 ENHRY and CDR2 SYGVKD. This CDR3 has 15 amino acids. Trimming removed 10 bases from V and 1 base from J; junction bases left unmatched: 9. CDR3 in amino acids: CASRGTRVSYNEQFF. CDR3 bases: TGTGCCAGCCGGGGGACTAGAGTATCCTACAATGAGCAGTTCTTC.

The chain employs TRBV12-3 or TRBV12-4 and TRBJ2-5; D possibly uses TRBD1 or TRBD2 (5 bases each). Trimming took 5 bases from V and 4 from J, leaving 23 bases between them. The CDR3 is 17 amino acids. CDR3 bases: TGTGCCAGCAGTCTTCTTGGGACGGCTTTCCTTCCAGAGACCCAGTACTTC. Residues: CASSLLGTAFLPETQYF.

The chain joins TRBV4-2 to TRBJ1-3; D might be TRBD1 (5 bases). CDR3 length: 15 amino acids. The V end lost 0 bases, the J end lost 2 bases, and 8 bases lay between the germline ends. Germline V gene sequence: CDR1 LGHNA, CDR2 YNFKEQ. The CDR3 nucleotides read TGTGCCAGCAGCCAAGAAGCGACAGCTGGAAACACCATATATTTT. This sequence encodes CASSQEATAGNTIYF.

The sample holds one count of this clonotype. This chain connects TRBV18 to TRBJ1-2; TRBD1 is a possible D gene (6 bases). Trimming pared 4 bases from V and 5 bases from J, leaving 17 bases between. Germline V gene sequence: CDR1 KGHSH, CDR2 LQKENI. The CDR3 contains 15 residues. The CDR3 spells CASSRLGAEGYGYTF. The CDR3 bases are TGTGCCAGCTCACGCCTGGGGGCAGAGGGGTATGGCTACACCTTC. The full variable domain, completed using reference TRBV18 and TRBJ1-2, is NAGVMQNPRHLVRRRGQEARLRCSPMKGHSHVYWYRQLPEEGLKFMVYLQKENIIDESGMPKERFSAEFPKEGPSILRIQQVVRGDSAAYFCASSRLGAEGYGYTFGSGTRLTVV.

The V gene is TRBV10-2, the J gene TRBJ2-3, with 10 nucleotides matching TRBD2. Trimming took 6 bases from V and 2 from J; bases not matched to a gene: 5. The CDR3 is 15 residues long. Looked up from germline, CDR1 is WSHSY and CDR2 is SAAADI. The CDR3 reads CASSFSGGPTDTQYF. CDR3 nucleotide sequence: TGCGCCAGCAGCTTTAGCGGGGGGCCCACAGATACGCAGTATTTT.

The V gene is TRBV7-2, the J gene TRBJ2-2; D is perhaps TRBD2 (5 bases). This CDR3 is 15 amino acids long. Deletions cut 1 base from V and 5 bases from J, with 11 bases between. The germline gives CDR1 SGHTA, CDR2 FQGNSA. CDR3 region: CASSLVTRRTGELFF. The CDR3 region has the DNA TGTGCCAGCAGCTTAGTCACTAGAAGGACCGGGGAGCTGTTTTTT. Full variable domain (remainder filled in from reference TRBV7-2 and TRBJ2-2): GAGVSQSPSNKVTEKGKDVELRCDPISGHTALYWYRQSLGQGLEFLIYFQGNSAPDKSGLPSDRFSAERTGGSVSTLTIQRTQQEDSAVYLCASSLVTRRTGELFFGEGSRLTVL.

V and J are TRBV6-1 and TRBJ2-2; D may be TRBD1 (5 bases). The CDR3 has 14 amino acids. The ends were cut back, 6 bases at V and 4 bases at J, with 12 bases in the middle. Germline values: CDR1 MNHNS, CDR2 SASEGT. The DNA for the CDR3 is TGTGCCAGCAGGCTCGACAGTAGCACCGGGGAGCTGTTTTTT. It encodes CASRLDSSTGELFF.

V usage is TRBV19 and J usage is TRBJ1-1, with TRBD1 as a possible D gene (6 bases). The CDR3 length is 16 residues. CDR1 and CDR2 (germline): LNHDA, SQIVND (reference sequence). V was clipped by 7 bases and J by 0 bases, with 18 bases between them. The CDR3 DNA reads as TGTGCCAGTACCCCTTTCGGGGGCATCATGAACACTGAAGCTTTCTTT. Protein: CASTPFGGIMNTEAFF.

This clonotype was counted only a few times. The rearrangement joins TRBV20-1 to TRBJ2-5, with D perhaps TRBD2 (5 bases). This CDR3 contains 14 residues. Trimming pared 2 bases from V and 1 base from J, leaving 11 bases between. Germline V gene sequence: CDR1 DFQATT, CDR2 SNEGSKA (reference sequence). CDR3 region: CSARKAAIQETQYF. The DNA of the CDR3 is TGCAGTGCTAGAAAAGCGGCGATCCAAGAGACCCAGTACTTC.

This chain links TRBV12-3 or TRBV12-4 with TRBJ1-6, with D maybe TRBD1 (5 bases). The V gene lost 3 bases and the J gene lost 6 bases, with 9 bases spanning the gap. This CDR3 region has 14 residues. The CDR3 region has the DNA TGTGCCAGCAGTTTGGGACCTTTTAATTCACCCCTCCACTTT. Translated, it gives CASSLGPFNSPLHF.

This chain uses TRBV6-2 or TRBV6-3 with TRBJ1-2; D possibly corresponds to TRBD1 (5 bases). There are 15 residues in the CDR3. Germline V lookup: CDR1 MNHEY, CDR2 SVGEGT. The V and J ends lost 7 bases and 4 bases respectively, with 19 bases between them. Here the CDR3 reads CASTHLGPGPYGYTF. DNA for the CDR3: TGTGCCAGCACCCACTTGGGACCGGGTCCCTATGGCTACACCTTC.

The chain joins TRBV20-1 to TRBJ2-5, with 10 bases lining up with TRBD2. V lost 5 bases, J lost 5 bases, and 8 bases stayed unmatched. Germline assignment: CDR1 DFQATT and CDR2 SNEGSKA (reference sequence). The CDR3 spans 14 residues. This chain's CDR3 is CSAGRLAGFETQYF. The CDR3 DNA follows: TGCAGTGCTGGGCGACTAGCGGGTTTCGAGACCCAGTACTTC.

The CDR3 spells CASSEMSTGTSYNSPLHF. The DNA for the CDR3 is TGTGCCAGCAGTGAAATGAGCACAGGGACCTCCTATAATTCACCCCTCCACTTT. The chain recombines TRBV6-1 with TRBJ1-6; D is possibly TRBD1 (6 bases). This CDR3 contains 18 residues. V was trimmed by 2 bases and J by 0 bases, leaving 14 bases between them. The germline CDR1 and CDR2 sequences are MNHNS and SASEGT.

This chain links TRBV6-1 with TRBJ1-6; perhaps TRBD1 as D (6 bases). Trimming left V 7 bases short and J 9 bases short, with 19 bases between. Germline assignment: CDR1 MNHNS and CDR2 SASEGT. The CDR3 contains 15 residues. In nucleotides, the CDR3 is TGTGCCAGCACCCCTTCTTGGGGGCTTGGTTCACCCCTCCACTTT. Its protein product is CASTPSWGLGSPLHF.

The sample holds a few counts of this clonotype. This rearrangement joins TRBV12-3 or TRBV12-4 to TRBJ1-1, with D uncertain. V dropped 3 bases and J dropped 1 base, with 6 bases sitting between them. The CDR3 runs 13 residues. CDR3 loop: CASSLRGNTEAFF. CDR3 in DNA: TGTGCCAGCAGTTTGCGGGGGAACACTGAAGCTTTCTTT.

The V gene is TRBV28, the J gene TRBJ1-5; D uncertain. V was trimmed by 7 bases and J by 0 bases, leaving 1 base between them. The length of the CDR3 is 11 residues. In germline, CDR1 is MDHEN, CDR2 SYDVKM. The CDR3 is CASNSNQPQHF. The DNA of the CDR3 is TGTGCCAGCAATAGCAATCAGCCCCAGCATTTT.

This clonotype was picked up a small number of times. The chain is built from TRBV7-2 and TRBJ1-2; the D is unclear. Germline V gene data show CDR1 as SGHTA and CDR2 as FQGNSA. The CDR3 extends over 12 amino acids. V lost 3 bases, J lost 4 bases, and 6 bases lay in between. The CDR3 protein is CASSLTPYGYTF. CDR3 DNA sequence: TGTGCCAGCAGCTTGACGCCCTATGGCTACACCTTC.

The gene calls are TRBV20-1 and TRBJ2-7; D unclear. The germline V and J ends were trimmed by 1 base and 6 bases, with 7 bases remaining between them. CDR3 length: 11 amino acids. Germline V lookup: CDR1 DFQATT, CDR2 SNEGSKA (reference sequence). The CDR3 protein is CSARGQIEQYF. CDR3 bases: TGCAGTGCTAGAGGGCAGATCGAGCAGTACTTC.